This T cell receptor (beta chain) was recorded in a study of response to subunit inactivated influenza vaccine. TCRdb re-called the RT-PCR reads through MiXCR, storing one row per CDR3 protein. Counted here are 170,000 or so distinct CDR3 sequences, about 10% occurring once; the ten biggest clones make up approximately 39%. Points from the study as a whole: It was suggested by the authors that few new T cells are recruited by each seasonal influenza vaccination.

V was trimmed by 4 bases and J by 0 bases, leaving 13 bases between them. CDR3 length: 16 residues. CDR1 is SEHNR, CDR2 FQNEAQ, per germline (reference sequence). With respect to this clonotype: Its antigen remains unidentified.

The material sequenced was CD8+ T cells sorted from PBMCs, taken about 23 months after vaccination. The chain has TRBV7-9 and TRBJ2-1; D unresolved. The sequence was collected from a man in his fifties or sixties who received an inactivated influenza vaccine. CDR3 amino acids: CASSSTAASSYNEQFF. CDR3 DNA: TGTGCCAGCAGCTCCACCGCAGCCAGCTCCTACAATGAGCAGTTCTTC.